These 3 T cell receptor beta chains came from one sample sequenced in a study of shared clonotypes between healthy human individuals. Assay: immunoSEQ multiplex PCR; the TCRdb copy retains only in-frame clones and omits some. The profile shows some 2.1 million clones, around 95% of them singletons. CD8 cells regarded as naive lacked CD45RO, were positively chosen for CCR7, and omitted terminally differentiated effector memory CD45RA+ cells. Sequenced input: naive CD8+ T cells from PBMCs. The receptors stem from a man aged 18-30 years in good health. Some clones in this sample may be carry-over from other donors' samples.

V and J are TRBV5-6 and TRBJ2-5, with 8 nucleotides matching TRBD2. This CDR3 is built from 14 residues. Germline CDR1 is SGHDT and CDR2 is YYEEEE. Trimming removed 0 bases from V and 3 bases from J; junction bases left unmatched: 1. The CDR3 loop is CASSLATSEETQYF. The DNA of the CDR3 is TGTGCCAGCAGCTTGGCGACTAGCGAAGAGACCCAGTACTTC. Drawing the rest from reference TRBV5-6 and TRBJ2-5, the complete variable domain is DAGVTQSPTHLIKTRGQQVTLRCSPKSGHDTVSWYQQALGQGPQFIFQYYEEEERQRGNFPDRFSGHQFPNYSSELNVNALLLGDSALYLCASSLATSEETQYFGPGTRLLVL.

The chain links TRBV15 to TRBJ2-7; 7 bases are shared with TRBD2. Germline trimming cut 4 bases from V and 0 bases from J; bases unmatched to any gene: 3. Germline CDR1 reads LNHNV; CDR2 reads YYDKDF (reference sequence). The CDR3 runs to 14 residues. The CDR3 coding sequence is TGTGCCACCAGCAACGGCGGGAGCTCCTACGAGCAGTACTTC. Its protein product is CATSNGGSSYEQYF.

The chain is built from TRBV9 and TRBJ2-7; D perhaps matches TRBD2 (6 bases). The germline gives CDR1 SGDLS, CDR2 YYNGEE. V lost 4 bases to trimming and J lost 7 bases, with 24 bases between them. CDR3 length: 16 residues. The CDR3 coding sequence is TGTGCCAGCAGCTCTTTGGCGGGATCCCCCCTTGGGGAGCAGTACTTC. Residues: CASSSLAGSPLGEQYF.